Presented here are 5 T cell receptor beta chains from one specimen sequenced in a study of blood T cells in healthy people across ages. Using a J-beta primer mix together with a sample-barcoded 5' primer, a second PCR was run for roughly 6 to 11 cycles. TCRdb passed the 5' RACE reads through MiXCR, listing each CDR3 protein once. The sample lists about 1,000,000 distinct CDR3 sequences, roughly 45% occurring once. Sequencing was carried out using blood. These TCRs come from a woman between 55 and 75 years old in good health.

This clonotype was picked up a small number of times. This rearrangement joins TRBV9 to TRBJ2-1; 9 bases are a match to TRBD2. Germline trimming cut 3 bases from V and 4 bases from J; bases unmatched to any gene: 8. CDR1 and CDR2 from the germline V gene are SGDLS and YYNGEE. CDR3 length equals 16 residues. The CDR3 nucleotides are TGTGCCAGCAGCGCCGGACTAGCGTTTTTATACAATGAGCAGTTCTTC. It encodes CASSAGLAFLYNEQFF.

This chain connects TRBV21-1 to TRBJ2-5; TRBD2, the D gene given by the table, was not confirmed from the DNA. TRBV21-1 is designated a pseudogene. The CDR3 runs to 12 residues. CDR3 in amino acids: CASSHVSGTQYF. The CDR3 DNA sequence: TGTGCCAGCAGTCACGTTAGCGGGACCCAGTACTTC.

The chain couples TRBV7-9 to TRBJ2-3; D unresolved. V lost 5 bases to trimming and J lost 0 bases, with 21 bases between them. Germline CDR1 reads SEHNR; CDR2 reads FQNEAQ (reference sequence). This CDR3 has 18 residues. DNA for the CDR3: TGTGCCAGCAGCCCCTTCGGCGGCTGGGCCTCTAGCACAGATACGCAGTATTTT. It is translated as CASSPFGGWASSTDTQYF.

The chain joins TRBV5-6 to TRBJ2-7; TRBD1 is a possible D gene (5 bases). The V end was cut by 2 bases, the J end by 2 bases, with 14 bases between. Germline lookup yields CDR1 SGHDT and CDR2 YYEEEE. The CDR3 is made up of 15 amino acids. The CDR3 here is CASSFLAGQPYEQYF. CDR3 DNA: TGTGCCAGCAGCTTTCTGGCAGGGCAACCCTACGAGCAGTACTTC.

This clonotype was picked up many times. The chain has TRBV20-1 and TRBJ2-7, with D possibly TRBD2 on 5 matching bases. V dropped 3 bases and J dropped 5 bases, with 11 bases sitting between them. The CDR3 totals 12 residues. In germline, CDR1 is DFQATT, CDR2 SNEGSKA (reference sequence). The CDR3: CSASTGLHEQYF. The CDR3, as DNA: TGCAGTGCTAGCACGGGGTTGCACGAGCAGTACTTC.